In its sample, the clone carrying this T cell receptor (beta chain) was seen many times. This entry is derived from a study of control samples from healthy donors and cancer patients. Losses at the gene ends were 3 bases for V and 7 bases for J; bases not matched to a gene: 7. The germline V gene has CDR1 SGHTS and CDR2 YDEGEE. The CDR3 covers 15 residues. TCRdb's table, derived via immunoSEQ multiplex PCR, lists solely in-frame clones and lacks some. This table holds more than 85,000 clones, approximately 84% found once. The rearrangement uses TRBV5-8 and TRBJ1-6, with 7 bases aligning to TRBD1. Material: PBMCs. The TCR sequence derives from a man between 65 and 85 years old with lung cancer. CDR3 sequence: CASSSRQGGNSPLHF. The CDR3 DNA sequence: TGTGCCAGCAGCTCTCGACAGGGAGGCAATTCACCCCTCCACTTT.